This TCR beta chain was profiled in a study of blood T cell repertoires in COVID-19. Across the study: Samples representing acute and convalescent COVID-19 were sourced from the United States, Italy and Spain.

Authors' analysis steps: By means of reference gene primer amplification, nucleated cell counts were estimated. Sequencing was performed with immunoSEQ multiplex PCR; in TCRdb, only in-frame clones are kept and a portion is missing. V, J and clone size derive from that table, while D and trimming were established from the DNA sequence. This table holds hundreds of thousands of clones, 75% to 90% found once. The germline CDR1 and CDR2 sequences are LGHNT and FRNRAP. The CDR3 runs 12 residues. V gave up 6 bases and J gave up 3 bases, with 9 bases separating them. This receptor was identified in a woman in her 70s with COVID-19, enrolled during active disease. The sequenced material came from peripheral blood. V and J are TRBV12-5 and TRBJ2-7, with D possibly matching TRBD1 (5 bases). The CDR3 sequence: CASGLTVYEQYF. CDR3 coding DNA: TGTGCTAGTGGCCTGACAGTCTACGAGCAGTACTTC.